This passage covers 18 T cell receptor beta chains from one sample sequenced in a study of cytotoxic CD8 clonotypes in ibrutinib-treated CLL. Here immunoSEQ multiplex PCR was the method, and the copy in TCRdb shows in-frame clones only, minus some. The sample has more than 75,000 clones, approximately 77% seen once. The sequencing used PBMCs, collected after 24 months of ibrutinib treatment. These receptors were collected from a human donor with chronic lymphocytic leukemia.

The rearrangement joins TRBV7-9 to TRBJ2-1, with D possibly TRBD1 on 6 matching bases. Germline assignment: CDR1 SEHNR and CDR2 FQNEAQ (reference sequence). This CDR3 spans 11 amino acids. Between the trimmed V and J ends, which lost 7 bases and 7 bases, there was a span of 8 bases. In DNA, the CDR3 is TGTGCCAGCACCAGGGGTAATGAGCAGTTCTTC. Amino acids: CASTRGNEQFF.

This clone has a single count. The V gene is TRBV5-1, the J gene TRBJ2-5; a possible D gene is TRBD2 (6 bases). The germline V gene has CDR1 SGHRS and CDR2 YFSETQ. Trimming removed 0 bases from V and 4 bases from J, with 16 bases in between. The CDR3 consists of 16 residues. The CDR3 spells CASSLAVAGGAETQYF. The CDR3 nucleotides read TGCGCCAGCAGCTTGGCCGTAGCTGGAGGGGCAGAGACCCAGTACTTC.

The V gene is TRBV4-1, the J gene TRBJ1-4, with TRBD1 matching 7 bases. The V gene end was trimmed by 1 base and the J gene end by 3 bases; junction bases not matched to a gene: 2. Germline CDR1 reads MGHRA; CDR2 reads YSYEKL. The CDR3 runs to 15 residues. The DNA for the CDR3 is TGCGCCAGCAGCCAAGTGCAGGGGGCTAATGAAAAACTGTTTTTT. It is translated as CASSQVQGANEKLFF.

The V call is TRBV2, the J call TRBJ1-5; D is unresolved. V was clipped by 6 bases and J by 1 base, with 10 bases between them. This CDR3 comprises 14 residues. Germline loops: CDR1 SNHLY, CDR2 FYNNEI. The CDR3, as DNA: TGTGCCAGCAGCCCGACATGGAGCAATCAGCCCCAGCATTTT. It encodes CASSPTWSNQPQHF.

This clone was counted at least ten times. The chain is built from TRBV10-2 and TRBJ2-5; D not resolved. CDR1 is WSHSY, CDR2 SAAADI, per germline. Trimming took off 2 bases at V and 5 bases at J, with 3 bases between the two ends. This CDR3 region has 11 residues. The CDR3 sequence: CASSELETQYF. In DNA, the CDR3 is TGCGCCAGCAGTGAGCTGGAGACCCAGTACTTC.

J is TRBJ2-3 and V is TRBV4-2; weak D call: TRBD2 (5 bases). The germline V gene has CDR1 LGHNA and CDR2 YNFKEQ. The germline V and J ends were trimmed by 0 bases and 2 bases, with 9 bases remaining between them. This CDR3 has 15 amino acids. CDR3 in amino acids: CASSQDRGTTDTQYF. CDR3 sequence (DNA): TGTGCCAGCAGCCAAGATCGGGGTACCACAGATACGCAGTATTTT.

The chain couples TRBV27 to TRBJ1-3; 10 bases fit TRBD1. V shed 2 bases and J 3 bases; nucleotides not matched to a gene: 10. CDR3 length equals 18 residues. The germline gives CDR1 MNHEY, CDR2 SMNVEV (reference sequence). Written as DNA, the CDR3 is TGTGCCAGCAGTTTAGGACCGACAGGGGGCTTTGGTGGAAACACCATATATTTT. This codes for CASSLGPTGGFGGNTIYF.

This clone turned up a few times. V gene TRBV28 combines with J gene TRBJ2-7; maybe TRBD1 (6 bases). This CDR3 comprises 14 residues. V gave up 6 bases and J gave up 3 bases, with 15 bases separating them. Germline lookup yields CDR1 MDHEN and CDR2 SYDVKM. The CDR3 DNA reads TGTGCCAGCAGGAAGACAGGATCCAACTACGAGCAGTACTTC. It is translated as CASRKTGSNYEQYF.

This clone was seen a handful of times. V is TRBV7-9 and J is TRBJ1-1; D gene ambiguous. This CDR3 has 12 amino acids. Germline CDR1 SEHNR, CDR2 FQNEAQ (reference sequence). V shed 1 base and J shed 9 bases, with 9 bases lying between them. CDR3 amino acids: CASSLEGSKAFF. The CDR3 DNA reads TGTGCCAGCAGCTTAGAGGGCAGTAAAGCTTTCTTT.

The V gene is TRBV7-2, the J gene TRBJ2-1; D unresolved. V lost 3 bases and J lost 4, with 7 bases in between. The CDR3 contains 13 residues. The germline V gene encodes CDR1 SGHTA and CDR2 FQGNSA. For the CDR3, the DNA is TGTGCCAGCAGCTTGCAGACTTACAATGAGCAGTTCTTC. It codes for CASSLQTYNEQFF.

The gene calls are TRBV18 and TRBJ2-7; 10 bases are a match to TRBD2. The J segment lost 2 bases and the V segment lost 0 bases, leaving 4 bases of the junction unmatched. The CDR3 is 16 residues long. Germline loops: CDR1 KGHSH, CDR2 LQKENI. CDR3: CASSPPLAGAPYEQYF. CDR3 nucleotides: TGTGCCAGCTCACCACCTCTAGCGGGAGCCCCCTACGAGCAGTACTTC. Based on the CDR3 plus reference TRBV18 and TRBJ2-7, the full variable domain is NAGVMQNPRHLVRRRGQEARLRCSPMKGHSHVYWYRQLPEEGLKFMVYLQKENIIDESGMPKERFSAEFPKEGPSILRIQQVVRGDSAAYFCASSPPLAGAPYEQYFGPGTRLTVT.

This clone was recorded only once. V and J are TRBV9 and TRBJ2-1; 10 nucleotides align to TRBD1. The J segment lost 12 bases and the V segment lost 1 base, leaving 7 bases of the junction unmatched. The CDR3 spans 14 residues. From germline, CDR1 is SGDLS and CDR2 YYNGEE. The CDR3 nucleotides are TGTGCCAGCAGCGTAACTGGACAGGGGGTAATGCAGTTCTTC. Translation gives CASSVTGQGVMQFF.

This clone was seen a handful of times. The chain combines TRBV5-1 with TRBJ1-2, with 7 bases identical to TRBD1. From germline, CDR1 is SGHRS and CDR2 YFSETQ. After removal of 4 bases from V and 14 bases from J, the junction contained 11 bases not matched to a gene. The CDR3 has 12 residues. CDR3 in amino acids: CASSPDQGVRTF. The CDR3 DNA sequence: TGCGCCAGCAGCCCCGATCAGGGGGTGAGGACCTTC.

This clone was found a few times. V usage is TRBV29-1 and J usage is TRBJ1-2; 7 nucleotides align to TRBD1. The CDR3 length is 12 residues. V was pared by 5 bases and J by 5 bases, with 5 bases of the junction left unmatched. Germline assignment: CDR1 SQVTM and CDR2 ANQGSEA. The CDR3 loop reads CSVFQGGYGYTF. The CDR3 DNA sequence: TGCAGCGTTTTCCAGGGGGGGTATGGCTACACCTTC.

The CDR3 DNA follows: TGTGCCAGCAGTCTACAGAATTACGAGCAGTACTTC. It codes for CASSLQNYEQYF. This rearrangement joins TRBV6-1 to TRBJ2-7; D is unresolved. Deletions cut 5 bases from V and 4 bases from J, with 9 bases between. This CDR3 is 12 amino acids long. CDR1 and CDR2 from the germline V gene are MNHNS and SASEGT.

Only a few counts were recorded for this clone. The rearrangement joins TRBV6-1 to TRBJ1-5; D possibly corresponds to TRBD1 (5 bases). Germline CDR1 MNHNS, CDR2 SASEGT. The CDR3 consists of 13 residues. CDR3 in DNA: TGTGGTTCGGGACGGTATAGCAATCAGCCCCAGCATTTT. It encodes CGSGRYSNQPQHF.

This rearrangement joins TRBV27 to TRBJ2-1; the D gene is possibly TRBD2 (6 bases). Germline lookup yields CDR1 MNHEY and CDR2 SMNVEV (reference sequence). The ends were cut back, 3 bases at V and 0 bases at J, with 12 bases in the middle. This CDR3 comprises 16 residues. The CDR3 sequence is CASSFWDLSSYNEQFF. The CDR3, as DNA: TGTGCCAGCAGTTTTTGGGACTTGAGCTCCTACAATGAGCAGTTCTTC.

The chain joins TRBV9 to TRBJ2-6; D is unresolved. Germline V gene sequence: CDR1 SGDLS, CDR2 YYNGEE. Trimming removed 4 bases at V and 2 bases at J, with 19 bases between. CDR3 length: 18 residues. The CDR3 here is CASSPIPRNSPGANVLTF. The DNA of the CDR3 is TGTGCCAGCAGCCCGATCCCCCGTAACAGTCCTGGGGCCAACGTCCTGACTTTC.